A selection of T cell receptor beta chains follows, all from one sample in a study of T cells in Graves' hyperthyroidism and ophthalmopathy. TCRdb itself ran the multiplex PCR reads through MiXCR, one entry per CDR3 protein. The table includes some 650,000 distinct CDR3 sequences, roughly 16% detected once. The sample taken for sequencing was blood. These receptors all come from a woman aged 40 to 55 with Graves' ophthalmopathy. CDR3s include the opening cysteine and the closing phenylalanine or tryptophan. Fields, in order: CDR3 DNA, CDR3 protein, V gene, clone size, D gene, J gene. The D gene is left open where the match is weak. Expanded clones get a size class; other rows say once, few or many, or leave the size out.

cdr3_nt: TGCGCCAGCAGCCTAGCGGAGACCGGGGAGCTGTTTTTT
cdr3_aa: CASSLAETGELFF
v_call: TRBV5-1
clone_size: NA
d_call: TRBD2
j_call: TRBJ2-2

cdr3_nt: TGTGCCAGCAGTGGATGGGGTTCTAGCGGGAGAGGATACGAGCAGTACTTC
cdr3_aa: CASSGWGSSGRGYEQYF
v_call: TRBV2
clone_size: many
d_call: TRBD2
j_call: TRBJ2-7

cdr3_nt: TGCGCCAGCAGCCCCACTACAGGGTTCACCGGGGAGCTGTTTTTT
cdr3_aa: CASSPTTGFTGELFF
v_call: TRBV5-1
clone_size: few
d_call: NA
j_call: TRBJ2-2

cdr3_nt: TGTGCCAGCAGCCCAGACGGCAGCCGGGAGACCCAGTACTTC
cdr3_aa: CASSPDGSRETQYF
v_call: TRBV7-2
clone_size: few
d_call: NA
j_call: TRBJ2-5

cdr3_nt: TGTGCCAGCAGTGAAACGACAGGGCTTCAGGTCTATGGCTACACCTTC
cdr3_aa: CASSETTGLQVYGYTF
v_call: TRBV25-1
clone_size: few
d_call: TRBD1
j_call: TRBJ1-2

cdr3_nt: TGCAAACGCTCCAGGGGGCGAGAAGCTTTCTTT
cdr3_aa: CKRSRGREAFF
v_call: TRBV20-1
clone_size: many
d_call: TRBD1
j_call: TRBJ1-1

cdr3_nt: TGTGCCTGGAGTCGGACAGCCTACGAGCAGTACTTC
cdr3_aa: CAWSRTAYEQYF
v_call: TRBV30
clone_size: many
d_call: NA
j_call: TRBJ2-7

cdr3_nt: TGTGCCAGCAGTTACAGGGCGATGGGTGACACTGAAGCTTTCTTT
cdr3_aa: CASSYRAMGDTEAFF
v_call: TRBV5-6
clone_size: many
d_call: NA
j_call: TRBJ1-1

cdr3_nt: TGTGCCACCAGCACCGGGCGAGGGGTCGCAGATACGCAGTATTTT
cdr3_aa: CATSTGRGVADTQYF
v_call: TRBV15
clone_size: NA
d_call: NA
j_call: TRBJ2-3

cdr3_nt: TGTGCCACCGTTCGCGCACTCTCAGAGTACACCGGGGAGCTGTTTTTT
cdr3_aa: CATVRALSEYTGELFF
v_call: TRBV28
clone_size: many
d_call: NA
j_call: TRBJ2-2

cdr3_nt: TGTGCCAGCAGCTTACGAGGGGCCGGAACCTATGGCTACACCTTC
cdr3_aa: CASSLRGAGTYGYTF
v_call: TRBV7-8
clone_size: many
d_call: NA
j_call: TRBJ1-2

cdr3_nt: TGTGCCAGCAGTCCCCTCGGGGGTGGGCAGCGTCTATACAATGAGCAGTTCTTC
cdr3_aa: CASSPLGGGQRLYNEQFF
v_call: TRBV28
clone_size: NA
d_call: NA
j_call: TRBJ2-1

cdr3_nt: TGCAGTGCCCCCCCCCCAGACTCTTTCAAGACGCAGTATTTT
cdr3_aa: CSAPPPDSFKTQYF
v_call: TRBV20-1
clone_size: many
d_call: NA
j_call: TRBJ2-3

cdr3_nt: TGTGCCAGCAGTGACCCCCGACAGGGCTCCTACGAGCAGTACTTC
cdr3_aa: CASSDPRQGSYEQYF
v_call: TRBV25-1
clone_size: few
d_call: TRBD1
j_call: TRBJ2-7

cdr3_nt: TGTGCCAGCTCATCCGAGCCCCAGGTTTTTTGGAACGGCTACACCTTC
cdr3_aa: CASSSEPQVFWNGYTF
v_call: TRBV11-2
clone_size: many
d_call: NA
j_call: TRBJ1-2

cdr3_nt: TGTGCCAGCTCATCCGGGACAGGGAAGGAGACCCAGTACTTC
cdr3_aa: CASSSGTGKETQYF
v_call: TRBV18
clone_size: many
d_call: TRBD1
j_call: TRBJ2-5

cdr3_nt: TGTGCCAGCAGTCAGGAGGACATAGATACGCAGTATTTT
cdr3_aa: CASSQEDIDTQYF
v_call: TRBV2
clone_size: many
d_call: NA
j_call: TRBJ2-3

cdr3_nt: TGTGCCAGCAGCTTAAAGGGCCAGACCGGGGAGCTGTTTTTT
cdr3_aa: CASSLKGQTGELFF
v_call: TRBV7-6
clone_size: many
d_call: NA
j_call: TRBJ2-2

cdr3_nt: TGCGCCAGCAGCTTGTTTCGGACAGGGACGCCAGAGACCCAGTACTTC
cdr3_aa: CASSLFRTGTPETQYF
v_call: TRBV5-1
clone_size: NA
d_call: TRBD1
j_call: TRBJ2-5

cdr3_nt: TGTGCCAGCAGCGTAGGAGATGAAACAACTAATGAAAAACTGTTTTTT
cdr3_aa: CASSVGDETTNEKLFF
v_call: TRBV9
clone_size: NA
d_call: NA
j_call: TRBJ1-4

cdr3_nt: TGCAGTGCTAGAGTAAGGCGACGGGGGGGTGAGACCCAGTACTTC
cdr3_aa: CSARVRRRGGETQYF
v_call: TRBV20-1
clone_size: NA
d_call: TRBD2
j_call: TRBJ2-5

cdr3_nt: TGTGCCAGCAGTCGTACTAGCGGGGGGACGGGTACGCAGTATTTT
cdr3_aa: CASSRTSGGTGTQYF
v_call: TRBV27
clone_size: few
d_call: TRBD2
j_call: TRBJ2-3

cdr3_nt: TGTGCCAGTAGGGTTCAGGGGAGCAATCAGCCCCAGCATTTT
cdr3_aa: CASRVQGSNQPQHF
v_call: TRBV19
clone_size: NA
d_call: NA
j_call: TRBJ1-5

cdr3_nt: TGTGCCAGCAGCTTAGAAAGGGTACTTAACACTGAAGCTTTCTTT
cdr3_aa: CASSLERVLNTEAFF
v_call: TRBV7-9
clone_size: few
d_call: NA
j_call: TRBJ1-1

cdr3_nt: TGTGCCAGCTCACCCTTTGTGGGGGGGCCGACAGATACGCAGTATTTT
cdr3_aa: CASSPFVGGPTDTQYF
v_call: TRBV18
clone_size: many
d_call: NA
j_call: TRBJ2-3

cdr3_nt: TGCGCCAGCAGCTTGGTAGCGGAAACGTACAATGAGCAGTTCTTC
cdr3_aa: CASSLVAETYNEQFF
v_call: TRBV5-1
clone_size: many
d_call: NA
j_call: TRBJ2-1

cdr3_nt: TGTGCCAGCAGCTTTTCAATGAACACTGAAGCTTTCTTT
cdr3_aa: CASSFSMNTEAFF
v_call: TRBV11-2
clone_size: many
d_call: NA
j_call: TRBJ1-1